A selection of T cell receptor beta chains follows, all from one sample in a study of cytomegalovirus exposure and HLA in healthy donors. TCRdb keeps only in-frame clones here, not all; method: immunoSEQ multiplex PCR. Found here are approximately 200,000 clones, 60% to 80% of them singletons; the top ten hold approximately 3.1%. The sequenced sample consisted of PBMCs. The origin of the receptors is a woman in her 30s in good health and CMV-seropositive. Both conserved end residues are part of each CDR3. Each record gives: J gene, V gene, clone size, D gene, CDR3 protein, CDR3 DNA. A D gene is named only where the DNA matches it firmly. Not all rows give a size; the values are once, few, many and, for expanded clones, a class.

TRBJ1-2 TRBV15 few NA CATLGPGVGGYGYTF TGTGCCACCTTGGGGCCGGGGGTTGGTGGGTATGGCTACACCTTC
TRBJ1-1 TRBV5-4 NA NA CASSLQAGTEAFF TGTGCCAGCAGCTTGCAGGCGGGTACTGAAGCTTTCTTT
TRBJ2-3 TRBV5-4 NA NA CASSLGSSSTDTQYF TGTGCCAGCAGCTTGGGGTCTAGCTCCACAGATACGCAGTATTTT
TRBJ2-3 TRBV9 NA TRBD2 CASSVEAAGPSTDTQYF TGTGCCAGCAGCGTAGAGGCAGCGGGACCTAGCACAGATACGCAGTATTTT
TRBJ2-2 TRBV7-2 NA TRBD2 CASSFTSGMNTGELFF TGTGCCAGCAGCTTCACTAGCGGGATGAACACCGGGGAGCTGTTTTTT
TRBJ2-1 TRBV18 NA NA CASSPLNEQFF TGTGCCAGCTCACCCCTCAATGAGCAGTTCTTC
TRBJ1-6 TRBV5-1 NA NA CASSLGWTAGPGSPLHF TGCGCCAGCAGCTTGGGGTGGACGGCGGGACCAGGTTCACCCCTCCACTTT
TRBJ1-1 TRBV19 NA TRBD1 CASSKQGTVTEAFF TGTGCCAGTAGCAAACAGGGGACGGTCACTGAAGCTTTCTTT
TRBJ1-5 TRBV28 NA NA CASSFDISSNQPQHF TGTGCCAGCAGTTTCGACATCTCTAGCAATCAGCCCCAGCATTTT
TRBJ2-5 TRBV6-5 NA TRBD1 CASSLRDRGGTQYF TGTGCCAGCAGTCTCCGGGACAGGGGGGGGACCCAGTACTTC
TRBJ2-1 TRBV27 NA NA CASSPDRGGNEQFF TGTGCCAGCTCCCCCGACCGGGGAGGCAATGAGCAGTTCTTC
TRBJ2-6 TRBV27 NA TRBD2 CASSFGSGAGANVLTF TGTGCCAGCAGTTTTGGGAGCGGGGCTGGGGCCAACGTCCTGACTTTC
TRBJ2-7 TRBV25-1 NA TRBD1 CASSVTGVEQYF TGTGCCAGCAGTGTGACAGGGGTCGAGCAGTACTTC
TRBJ2-5 TRBV23-1 NA NA CASSQKGERYF TGCGCCAGCAGTCAGAAAGGGGAACGGTACTTC
TRBJ1-4 TRBV5-4 NA TRBD1 CASSLDRGQGNEKLFF TGTGCCAGCAGCTTGGACAGGGGGCAGGGTAATGAAAAACTGTTTTTT
TRBJ2-7 TRBV7-9 once NA CASSPVWAAPDEQYF TGTGCCAGCAGCCCGGTCTGGGCCGCCCCAGACGAGCAGTACTTC
TRBJ2-7 TRBV7-9 NA NA CASSVVTGSSYEQYF TGTGCCAGCAGCGTCGTCACAGGGAGCTCCTACGAGCAGTACTTC
TRBJ2-3 TRBV10-2 few TRBD1 CASSLTGGTDTQYF TGCGCCAGCAGCCTTACAGGGGGCACAGATACGCAGTATTTT
TRBJ2-5 TRBV28 NA TRBD2 CASSSGTSGFRSQETQYF TGTGCCAGCAGTTCCGGGACTAGCGGGTTCCGAAGTCAGGAGACCCAGTACTTC
TRBJ2-7 TRBV19 NA TRBD1 CASSPGTEYEQYF TGTGCCAGTAGTCCCGGGACAGAGTACGAGCAGTACTTC
TRBJ1-5 TRBV27 few NA CASSLSAGLNQPQHF TGTGCCAGCAGTTTATCGGCCGGGTTAAATCAGCCCCAGCATTTT
TRBJ1-2 TRBV7-9 NA NA CSSSFSGGRGYTF TGTTCCAGCAGCTTTTCGGGGGGCAGGGGCTACACCTTC
TRBJ2-7 TRBV28 NA TRBD2 CASSFSSGRVYEQYF TGTGCCAGCAGTTTTTCTAGCGGGAGAGTCTACGAGCAGTACTTC
TRBJ2-5 TRBV5-1 NA NA CASSRGEQETQYF TGCGCCAGCAGCAGGGGCGAACAAGAGACCCAGTACTTC
TRBJ1-5 TRBV19 NA TRBD1 CASGRTGNNQPQHF TGTGCCAGTGGCAGGACAGGTAACAATCAGCCCCAGCATTTT
TRBJ1-1 TRBV4-1 once TRBD1 CASSHRDRQNTEAFF TGCGCCAGCAGCCATCGGGACAGACAGAACACTGAAGCTTTCTTT
TRBJ1-3 TRBV4-1 NA NA CASSQARTVDGNTIYF TGCGCCAGCAGCCAAGCCCGGACAGTGGACGGAAACACCATATATTTT
TRBJ2-2 TRBV15 NA NA CATSSVEQGPTGELFF TGTGCCACCAGCAGTGTCGAACAGGGACCCACCGGGGAGCTGTTTTTT
TRBJ2-2 TRBV5-1 NA NA CASSLGALVAGELFF TGCGCCAGCAGCTTGGGCGCCTTAGTGGCCGGGGAGCTGTTTTTT
TRBJ2-5 TRBV27 few TRBD2 CATQRLAGGGETQYF TGTGCCACCCAGCGACTAGCGGGAGGTGGAGAGACCCAGTACTTC
TRBJ2-3 TRBV7-2 few NA CASSLGVADTDTQYF TGTGCCAGCAGCTTAGGGGTAGCGGACACAGATACGCAGTATTTT
TRBJ1-2 TRBV11-2 NA NA CASSLNMDGDGYTF TGTGCCAGCAGCTTAAATATGGACGGGGATGGCTACACCTTC
TRBJ1-1 TRBV19 few TRBD1 CASRGQGNTEAFF TGTGCCAGTAGGGGACAGGGGAACACTGAAGCTTTCTTT
TRBJ2-6 TRBV27 NA NA CASSYNGANVLTF TGTGCCAGCAGTTATAATGGGGCCAACGTCCTGACTTTC
TRBJ1-4 TRBV5-1 few NA CASSMALTNEKLFF TGCGCCAGCAGCATGGCCCTAACTAATGAAAAACTGTTTTTT
TRBJ1-1 TRBV7-9 NA NA CASSGHTEAFF TGTGCCAGCAGCGGGCACACTGAAGCTTTCTTT
TRBJ1-4 TRBV6-5 NA NA CASSLRASKNEKLFF TGTGCCAGCAGTCTTCGAGCTTCCAAAAATGAAAAACTGTTTTTT
TRBJ1-4 TRBV18 NA TRBD1 CASSQQPGQGDEKLFF TGTGCCAGCTCACAACAACCGGGACAGGGGGATGAAAAACTGTTTTTT
TRBJ2-3 TRBV7-9 NA TRBD2 CASRAGGLAGATGTQYF TGTGCCAGCAGGGCAGGAGGGCTAGCGGGAGCAACAGGTACGCAGTATTTT
TRBJ1-5 TRBV28 NA NA CASSPRVISNQPQHF TGTGCCAGCAGTCCCAGGGTGATCAGCAATCAGCCCCAGCATTTT
TRBJ2-1 TRBV15 NA TRBD2 CATSSSSGMYNEQFF TGTGCCACCAGCAGCTCCAGCGGGATGTACAATGAGCAGTTCTTC
TRBJ1-1 TRBV28 NA NA CASMGAGLNTEAFF TGTGCCAGCATGGGGGCAGGTCTGAACACTGAAGCTTTCTTT
TRBJ2-5 TRBV6-5 NA TRBD1 CASSYSDRLETQYF TGTGCCAGCAGTTACTCGGACAGGCTAGAGACCCAGTACTTC
TRBJ2-7 TRBV5-4 NA NA CASSPSSYEQYF TGTGCCAGCAGCCCGAGCTCCTACGAGCAGTACTTC